The clone carrying this T cell receptor (beta chain) was detected a few times. Its target is unknown. The CDR3 is made up of 11 amino acids. Germline CDR1 and CDR2: SGHRS and YFSETQ. Trimming took off 1 base at V and 9 bases at J, with 5 bases between the two ends. This sample stems from a study of regulatory T cells in long-lasting Graves disease. CDR3 regions were amplified by Arm-PCR using iRepertoire HTBI primers to build TCR beta libraries. MiXCR was run by TCRdb on the multiplex PCR reads, yielding one entry per CDR3 protein. The sample holds some 220,000 distinct CDR3 sequences, around 19% seen once. Study-level results: The TCR repertoire of persistent Graves' patients was less diverse than that of newly diagnosed ones.

The time point here: newly diagnosed GD, antithyroid drugs for less than 3 months. The TCR library was made from RNA extracted from PBMCs. A further study also used this sample, focusing on T cells in Graves' hyperthyroidism and ophthalmopathy.

This material consisted of peripheral blood mononuclear cells (PBMCs), taken at new diagnosis, from a patient treated with antithyroid drugs. The V and J genes are TRBV5-1 and TRBJ2-1, with a tentative D call TRBD1 (5 bases). The clonotype comes from a woman in her twenties or thirties with Graves disease. The CDR3 bases are TGCGCCAGCAGCTTGACAGGTGAGCAGTTCTTC. This sequence encodes CASSLTGEQFF.